The 3 T cell receptor beta chains below were found in one sample sequenced in a study of T cells expressing NK-cell markers. TCRdb reworked the 5' RACE reads into one entry per CDR3 protein, no DNA. The sample includes roughly 180,000 distinct CDR3 sequences. The sequenced sample consisted of blood T cells: a sorted CD56 or NKG2C T cell subset, CD4+ or CD8+ T cells, or bulk PBMC T cells (not recorded which). The origin of the receptors is a woman aged 18 to 75 in good health.

The genes are TRBV19 and TRBJ1-5; TCRdb calls TRBD1, which cannot be checked without DNA. CDR3 size: 13 residues. Germline V gene data show CDR1 as LNHDA and CDR2 as SQIVND (reference sequence). The CDR3: CASTDRLNQPQHF.

This chain joins TRBV12-3 or TRBV12-4 and TRBJ2-3; TCRdb designates TRBD1, a call that cannot be tested without DNA. The CDR3 is made up of 15 amino acids. The CDR3 here is CASRLTGSSTDTQYF.

The chain combines TRBV5-5 with TRBJ2-1; TCRdb indicates TRBD1, and absent DNA this call remains unverified. Germline CDR1 SGHKS, CDR2 YYEKEE (reference sequence). The CDR3 spans 15 residues. The CDR3 loop is CASSPVRDHYNEQFF.